This TCR beta chain comes out of a study of T-cell reconstitution after alpha-beta-depleted transplantation in children. Deletions cut 0 bases from V and 0 bases from J, with 7 bases between. The CDR3 loop spans 15 amino acids. Germline CDR1 LNHNV, CDR2 YYDKDF (reference sequence). TCRbeta library preparation incorporated unique molecular identifiers. TCRdb reanalysed the PCR reads using MiXCR and keeps one entry per CDR3 protein. The table has 670,000 or so distinct CDR3 sequences, approximately 14% seen once. Study-wide findings and caveats: One year after transplant, T-cell counts and diversity came mostly from newly produced T cells. Reported findings indicate that, about two months after transplant, alpha-beta T cells came from several hundred expanded clones, which were derived from non-depleted graft cells.

The sample holds many counts of this clonotype. Antigen: not known. The receptor's source is a girl aged 2-9 years with congenital amegakaryocytic thrombocytopenia, due to receive a stem cell transplant. The source was PBMCs, collected before TCRalphabeta/CD19-depleted stem cell transplant. The rearrangement joins TRBV15 to TRBJ2-3; D remains unclear. The CDR3 is CATSRDGRSTDTQYF. CDR3 bases: TGTGCCACCAGCAGAGATGGACGGAGCACAGATACGCAGTATTTT.